This entry is about one T cell receptor (beta chain). Germline V lookup: CDR1 SGDLS, CDR2 YYNGEE. This CDR3 has 15 residues. With V trimmed by 4 bases and J by 7 bases, 12 bases remained unmatched. This sample was included in a study of blood T cell repertoires in COVID-19. Data came from immunoSEQ multiplex PCR; TCRdb stores just in-frame clones and leaves some out. The data show tens of thousands of clones, more than 60% seen once. The clonotype originates from a woman aged 70-85 years with acute or convalescent COVID-19. The sequencing input was peripheral blood. The chain uses TRBV9 and TRBJ1-1, with 8 bases lining up with TRBD1. For the CDR3, the DNA is TGTGCCAGCAGCCCCTCCGGGACAGGCACCCGTGAAGCTTTCTTT. Translating it yields CASSPSGTGTREAFF.